These 27 T cell receptor beta chains came from one sample sequenced in a study of cytomegalovirus exposure and HLA in healthy donors. The PCR employed 60 Vbeta primers together with 13 Jbeta primers. Clones were sequenced by immunoSEQ multiplex PCR, and TCRdb holds only the in-frame ones, with some missing. The repertoire consists of 160,000 or so clones, with around three quarters occurring once and the leading ten covering roughly 2%. Source material: PBMCs. The receptor source for this set is a man aged 40-49 years in good health and CMV-seronegative.

The chain joins TRBV7-8 to TRBJ2-5, with no clear D. Per the germline V gene, CDR1 is SGHVS and CDR2 is FQNEAQ. The V gene lost 1 base and the J gene lost 7 bases, with 7 bases spanning the gap. The length of the CDR3 is 12 residues. In DNA form, the CDR3 reads TGTGCCAGCAGCTTAGAACGGAGGACCCAGTACTTC. Protein product: CASSLERRTQYF.

A word on this clone: A read error may produce the germline difference seen at one junction end. This sequence joins TRBV2 and TRBJ1-1, with a tentative D call TRBD1 (5 bases). This CDR3 comprises 12 residues. Germline V gene sequence: CDR1 SNHLY, CDR2 FYNNEI. The CDR3 DNA follows: TGTGCCAGCAGTGATTCTGGAGGGGACGGAGACTTT. It translates to CASSDSGGDGDF.

J is TRBJ2-7 and V is TRBV5-4; 9 positions match TRBD1. The CDR3 contains 15 residues. V dropped 4 bases and J dropped 2; count of bases not matched to a gene: 7. In germline, CDR1 is SGHNT, CDR2 YYREEE (reference sequence). The CDR3 nucleotides read TGTGCCAGCAGCGCCGGGACAGGGTTGACCTACGAGCAGTACTTC. Translated, it gives CASSAGTGLTYEQYF.

This chain links TRBV7-9 with TRBJ2-3; 9 nucleotides match TRBD2. Trimming removed 3 bases from V and 1 base from J; junction bases left unmatched: 5. The V gene's germline CDR1 is SEHNR and CDR2 FQNEAQ (reference sequence). This CDR3 has 16 residues. Here the CDR3 DNA reads TGTGCCAGCAGCTTGATAGCGGGAGTTGGCACAGATACGCAGTATTTT. Translated: CASSLIAGVGTDTQYF.

This sequence joins TRBV7-2 and TRBJ2-1, with D possibly being TRBD2 (5 bases). The CDR3 consists of 14 residues. Germline lookup yields CDR1 SGHTA and CDR2 FQGNSA. Trimming stripped 5 bases from V and 8 bases from J, with 16 bases between. The CDR3 spells CASSLSGLGDEQFF. The CDR3 nucleotides read TGTGCCAGCAGCCTATCCGGACTCGGCGATGAGCAGTTCTTC. Full variable domain (remainder filled in from reference TRBV7-2 and TRBJ2-1): GAGVSQSPSNKVTEKGKDVELRCDPISGHTALYWYRQSLGQGLEFLIYFQGNSAPDKSGLPSDRFSAERTGGSVSTLTIQRTQQEDSAVYLCASSLSGLGDEQFFGPGTRLTVL.

The chain joins TRBV19 to TRBJ2-1, with 9 bases matching TRBD1. This CDR3 contains 13 residues. CDR1 LNHDA and CDR2 SQIVND come from the germline V gene (reference sequence). Unmatched junction bases numbered 7, after V lost 6 bases and J lost 10 bases. The CDR3 region is CASRPDRGGEQFF. CDR3 nucleotide sequence: TGTGCCAGTAGACCGGACAGGGGTGGCGAGCAGTTCTTC. The full variable domain, completed using reference TRBV19 and TRBJ2-1, is DGGITQSPKYLFRKEGQNVTLSCEQNLNHDAMYWYRQDPGQGLRLIYYSQIVNDFQKGDIAEGYSVSREKKESFPLTVTSAQKNPTAFYLCASRPDRGGEQFFGPGTRLTVL.

This chain connects TRBV7-6 to TRBJ1-5; D not certain. Germline loops: CDR1 SGHVS, CDR2 FNYEAQ. The CDR3 is made up of 12 amino acids. Trimming stripped 6 bases from V and 9 bases from J, with 12 bases between. CDR3 in amino acids: CASSRPGGPQHF. CDR3 in DNA: TGTGCCAGCAGTCGCCCCGGAGGGCCCCAGCATTTT.

The V gene is TRBV4-3, the J gene TRBJ1-5; no reliable D call. The germline CDR1 and CDR2 sequences are LGHNA and YSLEER. V shed 0 bases and J shed 7 bases, with 10 bases lying between them. CDR3 size: 14 residues. CDR3 DNA sequence: TGCGCCAGCAGCCAAGATAGAACCTCCCAGCCCCAGCATTTT. Translated: CASSQDRTSQPQHF.

The J gene is TRBJ2-6, the V gene TRBV7-8, with TRBD2 matching over 8 bases. The V and J ends lost 2 bases and 0 bases, in that order; junction bases with no gene match: 12. The CDR3 sequence is 20 residues long. Germline-derived CDR1 and CDR2 are SGHVS and FQNEAQ. The CDR3 region is CASSLTSGTSVNSGANVLTF. For the CDR3, the DNA is TGTGCCAGCAGCTTAACCTCCGGGACTAGTGTTAACTCTGGGGCCAACGTCCTGACTTTC.

The chain couples TRBV19 to TRBJ2-7, with a possible D match to TRBD1 (5 bases). This CDR3 has 11 amino acids. V was pared by 9 bases and J by 4 bases, with 10 bases between. CDR1 is LNHDA and CDR2 is SQIVND in the germline V gene (reference sequence). In DNA, the CDR3 is TGTGCCAGCTCCCAGGGATACGAGCAGTACTTC. Its protein product is CASSQGYEQYF. Looking up the rest from reference TRBV19 and TRBJ2-7 gives the full variable domain: DGGITQSPKYLFRKEGQNVTLSCEQNLNHDAMYWYRQDPGQGLRLIYYSQIVNDFQKGDIAEGYSVSREKKESFPLTVTSAQKNPTAFYLCASSQGYEQYFGPGTRLTVT.

The J gene is TRBJ2-7, the V gene TRBV27; tentatively, D is TRBD2 (5 bases). Germline assignment: CDR1 MNHEY and CDR2 SMNVEV (reference sequence). The CDR3 is 15 amino acids. V gave up 7 bases and J gave up 0 bases, with 16 bases separating them. The CDR3 spells CASTTFAGSSYEQYF. The CDR3 DNA sequence: TGTGCCAGCACCACTTTCGCGGGTAGCTCCTACGAGCAGTACTTC.

The genes are TRBV7-2 and TRBJ2-5, with a possible D match to TRBD1 (6 bases). The end of the DNA aligns better with TRBJ2-7, so the J call may be wrong. The CDR3 is made up of 15 amino acids. The germline V gene has CDR1 SGHTA and CDR2 FQGNSA. CDR3 sequence reads: CASSSDSPSSYEQYF. The CDR3 nucleotides are TGTGCCAGCAGCTCGGACAGCCCGAGCTCCTACGAGCAGTACTTC.

V gene TRBV5-1 combines with J gene TRBJ2-7, with 9 bases identical to TRBD2. Germline-derived CDR1 and CDR2 are SGHRS and YFSETQ. V trimming: 2 bases; J trimming: 9 bases; junction bases outside the gene matches: 12. There are 15 residues in the CDR3. CDR3 coding DNA: TGCGCCAGCAGCTTATCGACTAGCGGCGAGGGGGTGCAGTACTTC. Residues: CASSLSTSGEGVQYF.

The J gene is TRBJ2-2, the V gene TRBV19; 10 bases are a match to TRBD2. The J segment lost 7 bases and the V segment lost 3 bases, leaving 8 bases of the junction unmatched. Germline V gene sequence: CDR1 LNHDA, CDR2 SQIVND (reference sequence). The CDR3 extends over 16 amino acids. The CDR3 region has the DNA TGTGCCAGTAGTATCCAAGCGGGAGGGCCGATCGGGGAGCTGTTTTTT. It codes for CASSIQAGGPIGELFF.

There are a few counts of this clone. V gene TRBV28 combines with J gene TRBJ1-4; no clear D. Germline values: CDR1 MDHEN, CDR2 SYDVKM. This CDR3 contains 17 residues. V was shortened by 6 bases and J by 4 bases, with 21 bases between the two germline ends. CDR3: CASRTNRGGVGNEKLFF. CDR3 bases: TGTGCCAGCAGAACCAACCGGGGAGGAGTGGGTAATGAAAAACTGTTTTTT.

The gene calls are TRBV6-5 and TRBJ1-4; D is undetermined. V dropped 6 bases and J dropped 4 bases, with 12 bases sitting between them. In germline, CDR1 is MNHEY, CDR2 SVGAGI. This CDR3 has 14 amino acids. CDR3 sequence reads: CASSPGWNNEKLFF. DNA for the CDR3: TGTGCCAGCAGCCCCGGGTGGAATAATGAAAAACTGTTTTTT.

The chain has TRBV7-6 and TRBJ1-2, with D tentatively TRBD1 (5 bases). Germline loops: CDR1 SGHVS, CDR2 FNYEAQ. V was clipped by 0 bases and J by 4 bases, with 9 bases between them. The CDR3 covers 14 residues. The CDR3 nucleotides are TGTGCCAGCAGCTTAGCCGACCAGGGCTATGGCTACACCTTC. Its translation is CASSLADQGYGYTF.

This sequence joins TRBV15 and TRBJ1-5, with TRBD1 matching 9 bases. The CDR3 has 15 residues. Trimming took 3 bases from V and 5 from J; bases not matched to a gene: 5. Per germline, CDR1 LNHNV and CDR2 YYDKDF (reference sequence). The CDR3 here is CATSRGQGNYQPQHF. The CDR3 DNA reads as TGTGCCACCAGCAGGGGACAGGGCAATTATCAGCCCCAGCATTTT.

The V and J genes are TRBV5-4 and TRBJ2-3, with 7 nucleotides matching TRBD2. V shed 0 bases and J 0 bases; nucleotides not matched to a gene: 7. CDR3 length: 17 amino acids. Germline V gives CDR1 SGHNT, CDR2 YYREEE (reference sequence). The CDR3 is CASSLGPPSGSTDTQYF. CDR3 DNA: TGTGCCAGCAGCTTGGGGCCCCCTAGCGGAAGCACAGATACGCAGTATTTT.

This chain links TRBV5-4 with TRBJ1-6, with 7 bases identical to TRBD1. The germline V gene has CDR1 SGHNT and CDR2 YYREEE (reference sequence). CDR3 size: 13 residues. The trim removed 3 bases at V and 9 bases at J, leaving 3 bases unmatched. The CDR3, as DNA: TGTGCCAGCAGCTCCGACAGGGCTTCACCCCTCCACTTT. Translating it yields CASSSDRASPLHF.

The V and J genes are TRBV30 and TRBJ1-2; 7 bases fit TRBD1. The germline CDR1 and CDR2 sequences are GTSNPN and SVGIG (reference sequence). The CDR3 length is 15 residues. Trimming cost V 3 bases and J 0 bases; bases outside gene matches: 7. In DNA form, the CDR3 reads TGTGCCTGGAGAGGGCGGGACAGAGCTAACTATGGCTACACCTTC. Encoded protein: CAWRGRDRANYGYTF.

V usage is TRBV28 and J usage is TRBJ1-4; D is ambiguous. V was clipped by 9 bases and J by 2 bases, with 13 bases between them. The CDR3 runs to 14 residues. Germline CDR1 and CDR2: MDHEN and SYDVKM. This CDR3 is CASSVFPTNEKLFF. In nucleotides, the CDR3 is TGTGCCAGTTCAGTGTTCCCGACTAATGAAAAACTGTTTTTT.

The genes are TRBV7-8 and TRBJ2-7; TRBD2 matches at 7 bases. CDR3 length: 14 residues. V shed 5 bases and J 0 bases; nucleotides not matched to a gene: 4. CDR1 SGHVS and CDR2 FQNEAQ come from the germline V gene. The CDR3 nucleotides read TGTGCCAGCAGCGACGGGACTAACTCCTACGAGCAGTACTTC. Protein sequence: CASSDGTNSYEQYF.

The chain carries TRBV4-1 and TRBJ2-3, with D possibly TRBD2 on 5 matching bases. Per the germline V gene, CDR1 is MGHRA and CDR2 is YSYEKL. V gave up 1 base and J gave up 11 bases, with 19 bases separating them. The CDR3 covers 15 residues. CDR3 sequence: CASSQVGASNLVQYF. DNA of the CDR3: TGCGCCAGCAGCCAAGTGGGAGCTAGCAACTTGGTGCAGTATTTT.

The chain links TRBV9 to TRBJ2-6; D is ambiguous. The CDR3 is 14 amino acids. V lost 1 base to trimming and J lost 0 bases, with 2 bases between them. The germline V gene has CDR1 SGDLS and CDR2 YYNGEE. CDR3 in DNA: TGTGCCAGCAGCGTACTCTCTGGGGCCAACGTCCTGACTTTC. It is translated as CASSVLSGANVLTF.

V usage is TRBV11-2 and J usage is TRBJ2-5; 8 nucleotides match TRBD2. The CDR3 is 14 amino acids. From germline, CDR1 is SGHAT and CDR2 FQNNGV. V was clipped by 6 bases and J by 5 bases; unmatched bases: 8. The CDR3 region has the DNA TGTGCCAGCAGTTTGGAGCGGGAGAGGGAGACCCAGTACTTC. This sequence encodes CASSLERERETQYF. Variable domain in full (rest from reference TRBV11-2 and TRBJ2-5): EAGVAQSPRYKIIEKRQSVAFWCNPISGHATLYWYQQILGQGPKLLIQFQNNGVVDDSQLPKDRFSAERLKGVDSTLKIQPAKLEDSAVYLCASSLERERETQYFGPGTRLLVL.

The chain uses TRBV29-1 and TRBJ2-1, with 10 bases fitting TRBD2. This CDR3 spans 16 amino acids. Germline CDR1 is SQVTM and CDR2 is ANQGSEA. In DNA form, the CDR3 reads TGCAGGTCGGTGCTAGCGGGAGTAAAGGTTTGTAATGAGCAGTTCTTC. Its protein is CRSVLAGVKVCNEQFF.